This T cell receptor beta chain was retrieved from a study of blood T cell repertoires in COVID-19. Profiled with immunoSEQ multiplex PCR; TCRdb holds only in-frame clones, not every one. The sample lists approximately 260,000 clones; about 87% were seen once. This clonotype originated in a woman between 40 and 50 years old with acute COVID-19. Sequencing used PBMCs or T cells enriched from blood (not recorded which).

CDR3 sequence reads: CATIRGGPANYGYTF. The CDR3 bases are TGTGCCACCATCCGCGGGGGGCCAGCTAACTATGGCTACACCTTC. This chain connects TRBV28 to TRBJ1-2, with D perhaps matching TRBD1 (6 bases). This CDR3 has 15 residues. Trimming cost V 10 bases and J 0 bases, with 18 bases left between them. From germline, CDR1 is MDHEN and CDR2 SYDVKM.